This T cell receptor (beta chain) is drawn from a study of blood T cell repertoires in COVID-19. Here immunoSEQ multiplex PCR was the method, and the copy in TCRdb shows in-frame clones only, minus some. The sample lists 140,000 or so clones, under 85% occurring once. Researchers sorted participants into cohorts using their self-reported clinical history. The V gene end was trimmed by 5 bases and the J gene end by 0 bases; junction bases not matched to a gene: 13. This CDR3 region has 18 residues. Germline lookup yields CDR1 KGHSH and CDR2 LQKENI. This chain uses TRBV18 with TRBJ2-7, with 10 bases identical to TRBD2. The sample comprised PBMCs or T cells enriched from blood (not recorded which). The source of this sequence is a woman in her late teens or twenties who had been exposed to COVID-19. The CDR3 region is CASSLTGASGSFSYEQYF. The CDR3 nucleotides are TGTGCCAGCTCATTAACGGGGGCTAGCGGGAGTTTCTCCTACGAGCAGTACTTC. The full variable domain, its missing parts supplied by reference TRBV18 and TRBJ2-7, is NAGVMQNPRHLVRRRGQEARLRCSPMKGHSHVYWYRQLPEEGLKFMVYLQKENIIDESGMPKERFSAEFPKEGPSILRIQQVVRGDSAAYFCASSLTGASGSFSYEQYFGPGTRLTVT.